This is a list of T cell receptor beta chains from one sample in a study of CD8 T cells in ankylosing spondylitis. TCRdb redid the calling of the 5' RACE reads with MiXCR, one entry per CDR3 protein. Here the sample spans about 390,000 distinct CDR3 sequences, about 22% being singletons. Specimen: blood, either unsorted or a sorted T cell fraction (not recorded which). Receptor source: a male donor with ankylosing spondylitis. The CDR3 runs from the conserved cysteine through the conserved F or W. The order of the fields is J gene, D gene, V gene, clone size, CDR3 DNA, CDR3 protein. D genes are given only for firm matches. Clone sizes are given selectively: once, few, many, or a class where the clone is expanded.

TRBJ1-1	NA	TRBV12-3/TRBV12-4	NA	TGTGCCAGCAATGCAGGGCCTCCCACTGAAGCTTTCTTT	CASNAGPPTEAFF
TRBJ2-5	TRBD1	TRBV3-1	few	TGTGCCAGCAGCCAGGACAGGGGGGAGACCCAGTACTTC	CASSQDRGETQYF
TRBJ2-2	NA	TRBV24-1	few	TGTGCCACCAGTGACAAGGACTACCTCGCGAACACCGGGGAGCTGTTTTTT	CATSDKDYLANTGELFF
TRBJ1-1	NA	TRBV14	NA	TGTGCCAGCAGCCAATGGGGGAACACTGAAGCTTTCTTT	CASSQWGNTEAFF
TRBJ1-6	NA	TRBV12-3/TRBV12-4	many	TGTGCCAGCAGTTTGAGTACCCCCTATAATTCACCCCTCCACTTT	CASSLSTPYNSPLHF
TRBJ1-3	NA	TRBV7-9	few	TGTGCCAGCAGTCCGACTCGCGGAAACACCATATATTTT	CASSPTRGNTIYF
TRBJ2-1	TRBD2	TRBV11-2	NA	TGTGCCAGCAGCTTATGGGGGGGGGTCCAGATCTTC	CASSLWGGVQIF
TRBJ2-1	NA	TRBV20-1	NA	TGCAGTGCTAGGCGGCGGGATCGGAACAATGAGCAGTTCTTC	CSARRRDRNNEQFF
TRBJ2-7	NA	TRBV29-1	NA	TGCAGCGTTGCCCTGACTGGTACCTACGAGCAGTACTTC	CSVALTGTYEQYF
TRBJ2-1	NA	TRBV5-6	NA	TGTGCCAGCACCTTGGGTATAGGTCCCCATGAGCAGTTCTTC	CASTLGIGPHEQFF
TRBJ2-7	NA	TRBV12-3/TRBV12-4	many	TGTGCCAGCAGGATGGACGAAACATTCTCCTACGAGCAGTACTTC	CASRMDETFSYEQYF
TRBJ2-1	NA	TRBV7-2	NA	TGTGCCAGCAGCTTAGCGCGGCCCCCGGTTGGATTCTTC	CASSLARPPVGFF
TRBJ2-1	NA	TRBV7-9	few	TGTGCCAGCAGCCCCAGCGGCAGGGGGGTAGATAATGAGCAGTTCTTC	CASSPSGRGVDNEQFF
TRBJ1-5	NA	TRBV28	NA	TGTGCCAGCAGTCTTCCAGGGCAGCCCCAGCATTTT	CASSLPGQPQHF
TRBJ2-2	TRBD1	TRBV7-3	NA	TGTGCCAGCAGCCCTCGGACAGGGGGCCTTCTGAACACCGGGGAGCTGTTTTTT	CASSPRTGGLLNTGELFF
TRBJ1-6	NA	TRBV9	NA	TGTGCCAGCAGCGTTCGGGCAGAAAATAATTCACCCCTCCACTTT	CASSVRAENNSPLHF
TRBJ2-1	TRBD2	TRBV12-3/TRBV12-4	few	TGTGCCAGCAGTTTATCATCTCTGGCGGGAGATGGGCGCGGGCAGTTCTTC	CASSLSSLAGDGRGQFF